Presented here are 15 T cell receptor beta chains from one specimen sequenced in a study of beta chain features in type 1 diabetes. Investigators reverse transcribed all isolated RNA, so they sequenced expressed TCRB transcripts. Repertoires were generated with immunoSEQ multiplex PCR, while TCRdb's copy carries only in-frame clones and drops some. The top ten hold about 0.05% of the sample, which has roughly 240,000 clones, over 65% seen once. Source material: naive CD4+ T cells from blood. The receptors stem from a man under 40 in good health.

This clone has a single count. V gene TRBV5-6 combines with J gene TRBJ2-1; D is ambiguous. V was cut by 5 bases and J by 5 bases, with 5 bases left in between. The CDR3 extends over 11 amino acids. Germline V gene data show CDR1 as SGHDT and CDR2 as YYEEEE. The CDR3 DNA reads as TGTGCCAGCAGGTGGGACAATGAGCAGTTCTTC. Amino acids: CASRWDNEQFF.

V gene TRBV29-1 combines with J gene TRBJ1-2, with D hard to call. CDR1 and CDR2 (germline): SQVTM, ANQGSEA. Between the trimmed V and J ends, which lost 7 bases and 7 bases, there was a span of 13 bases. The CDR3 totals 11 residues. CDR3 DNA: TGCAGCGCCTTTACCAGGATTGGCTACACCTTC. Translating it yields CSAFTRIGYTF.

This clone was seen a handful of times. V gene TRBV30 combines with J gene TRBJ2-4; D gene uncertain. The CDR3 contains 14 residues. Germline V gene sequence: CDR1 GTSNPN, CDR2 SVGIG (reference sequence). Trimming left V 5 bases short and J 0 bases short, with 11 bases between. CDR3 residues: CAWCPGLAKNIQYF. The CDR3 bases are TGTGCCTGGTGCCCCGGGCTAGCCAAAAACATTCAGTACTTC.

In nucleotides, the CDR3 is TGCGCCAGCAGTGAGTCGGAGAGGCAGCCCCAGCATTTT. Translation gives CASSESERQPQHF. V and J are TRBV10-2 and TRBJ1-5; the D is unclear. V shed 0 bases and J shed 7 bases, with 7 bases lying between them. Germline lookup yields CDR1 WSHSY and CDR2 SAAADI. This CDR3 comprises 13 residues.

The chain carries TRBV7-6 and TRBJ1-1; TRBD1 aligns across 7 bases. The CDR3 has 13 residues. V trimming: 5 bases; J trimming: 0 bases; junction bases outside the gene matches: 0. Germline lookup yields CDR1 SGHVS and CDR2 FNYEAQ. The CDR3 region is CASSDRVNTEAFF. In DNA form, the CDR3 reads TGTGCCAGCAGCGACAGGGTGAACACTGAAGCTTTCTTT.

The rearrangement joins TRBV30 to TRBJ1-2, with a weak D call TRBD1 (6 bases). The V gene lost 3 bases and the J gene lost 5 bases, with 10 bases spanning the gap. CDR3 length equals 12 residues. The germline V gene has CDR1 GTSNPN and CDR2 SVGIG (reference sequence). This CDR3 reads CAWRPTGYGYTF. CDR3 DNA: TGTGCCTGGAGACCGACAGGTTATGGCTACACCTTC.

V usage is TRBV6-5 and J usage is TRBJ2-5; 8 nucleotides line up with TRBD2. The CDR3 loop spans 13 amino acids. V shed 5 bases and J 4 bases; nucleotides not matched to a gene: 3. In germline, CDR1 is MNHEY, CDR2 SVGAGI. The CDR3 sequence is CASSSGSSETQYF. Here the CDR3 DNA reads TGTGCCAGCAGTAGCGGGAGTTCAGAGACCCAGTACTTC.

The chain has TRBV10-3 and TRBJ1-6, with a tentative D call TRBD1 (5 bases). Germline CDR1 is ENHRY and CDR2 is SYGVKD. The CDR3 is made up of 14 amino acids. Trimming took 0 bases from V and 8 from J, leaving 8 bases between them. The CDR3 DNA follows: TGTGCCATCAGTGAGTCGAGGGGAGATTCACCCCTCCACTTT. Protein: CAISESRGDSPLHF.

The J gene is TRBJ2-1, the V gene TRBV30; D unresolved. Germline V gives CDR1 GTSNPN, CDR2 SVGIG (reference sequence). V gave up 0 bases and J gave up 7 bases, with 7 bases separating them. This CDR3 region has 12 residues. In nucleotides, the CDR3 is TGTGCCTGGAGTGTAAGTGGGAATGAGCAGTTCTTC. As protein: CAWSVSGNEQFF. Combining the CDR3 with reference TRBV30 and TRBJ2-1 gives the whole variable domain SQTIHQWPATLVQPVGSPLSLECTVEGTSNPNLYWYRQAAGRGLQLLFYSVGIGQISSEVPQNLSASRPQDRQFILSSKKLLLSDSGFYLCAWSVSGNEQFFGPGTRLTVL.

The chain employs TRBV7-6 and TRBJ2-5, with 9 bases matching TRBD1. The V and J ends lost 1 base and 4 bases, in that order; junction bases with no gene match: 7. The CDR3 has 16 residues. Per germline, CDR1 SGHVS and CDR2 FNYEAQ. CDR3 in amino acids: CASSLVWGQGGETQYF. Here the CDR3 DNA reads TGTGCCAGCAGCTTAGTTTGGGGACAGGGAGGAGAGACCCAGTACTTC.

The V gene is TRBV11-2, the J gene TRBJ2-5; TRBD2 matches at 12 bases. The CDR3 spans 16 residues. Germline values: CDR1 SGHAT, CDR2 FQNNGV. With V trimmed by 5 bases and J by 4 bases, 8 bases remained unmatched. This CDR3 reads CASSRAGLAGRETQYF. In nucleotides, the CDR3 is TGTGCCAGCAGCCGCGCTGGACTAGCGGGAAGAGAGACCCAGTACTTC.

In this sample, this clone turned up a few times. CDR3: CASSSDRENTGELFF. The CDR3 region has the DNA TGCGCCAGCAGCTCCGACAGGGAGAACACCGGGGAGCTGTTTTTT. V is TRBV5-1 and J is TRBJ2-2; 7 bases fit TRBD1. This CDR3 comprises 15 residues. The junction had 3 bases not matched to a gene; V was cut back by 3 bases and J by 1 base. CDR1 is SGHRS and CDR2 is YFSETQ in the germline V gene.

As DNA, the CDR3 is TGTGCCATCAGCAAAGACAGTTACACTGAAGCTTTCTTT. The encoded protein is CAISKDSYTEAFF. The V call is TRBV10-3, the J call TRBJ1-1; maybe TRBD1 (5 bases). The CDR3 loop spans 13 amino acids. V lost 6 bases, J lost 3 bases, and 11 bases lay in between. The germline gives CDR1 ENHRY, CDR2 SYGVKD.

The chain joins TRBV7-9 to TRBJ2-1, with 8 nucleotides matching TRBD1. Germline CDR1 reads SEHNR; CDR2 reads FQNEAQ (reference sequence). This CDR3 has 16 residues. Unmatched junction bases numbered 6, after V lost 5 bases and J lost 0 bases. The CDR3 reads CASSPGQGTSYNEQFF. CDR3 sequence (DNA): TGTGCCAGCAGCCCAGGACAGGGTACCTCCTACAATGAGCAGTTCTTC.

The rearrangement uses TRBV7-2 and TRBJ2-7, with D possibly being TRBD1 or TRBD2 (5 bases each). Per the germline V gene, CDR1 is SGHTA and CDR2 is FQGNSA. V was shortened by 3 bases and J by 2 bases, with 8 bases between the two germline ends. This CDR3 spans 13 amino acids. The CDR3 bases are TGTGCCAGCAGCTTGGGGACGGCCTACGAGCAGTACTTC. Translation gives CASSLGTAYEQYF.